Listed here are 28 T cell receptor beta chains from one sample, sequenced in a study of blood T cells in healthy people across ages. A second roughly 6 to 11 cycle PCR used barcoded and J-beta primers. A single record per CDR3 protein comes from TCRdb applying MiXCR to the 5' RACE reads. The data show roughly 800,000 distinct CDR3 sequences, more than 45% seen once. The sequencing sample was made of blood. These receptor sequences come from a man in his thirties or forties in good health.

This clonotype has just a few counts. CDR3 coding DNA: TGCAGTGCCCCTACGACGTTAGGGACCCAGTACTTC. It specifies CSAPTTLGTQYF. This rearrangement joins TRBV20-1 to TRBJ2-5; D is undetermined. This CDR3 is 12 amino acids long. V was shortened by 6 bases and J by 7 bases, with 15 bases between the two germline ends. The V gene's germline CDR1 is DFQATT and CDR2 SNEGSKA (reference sequence).

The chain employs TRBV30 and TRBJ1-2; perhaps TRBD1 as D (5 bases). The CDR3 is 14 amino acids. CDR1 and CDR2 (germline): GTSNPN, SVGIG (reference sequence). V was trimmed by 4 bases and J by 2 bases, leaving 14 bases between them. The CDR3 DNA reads TGTGCCTGGAATTTGGGGACGGGAAACTATGGCTACACCTTC. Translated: CAWNLGTGNYGYTF.

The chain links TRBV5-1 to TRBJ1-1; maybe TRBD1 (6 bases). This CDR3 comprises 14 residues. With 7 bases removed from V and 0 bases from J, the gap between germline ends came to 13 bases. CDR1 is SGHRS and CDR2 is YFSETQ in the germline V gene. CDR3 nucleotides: TGCGCCAGCGGACTCAGGGGTGTGAACACTGAAGCTTTCTTT. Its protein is CASGLRGVNTEAFF. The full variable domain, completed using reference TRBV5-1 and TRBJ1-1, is KAGVTQTPRYLIKTRGQQVTLSCSPISGHRSVSWYQQTPGQGLQFLFEYFSETQRNKGNFPGRFSGRQFSNSRSEMNVSTLELGDSALYLCASGLRGVNTEAFFGQGTRLTVV.

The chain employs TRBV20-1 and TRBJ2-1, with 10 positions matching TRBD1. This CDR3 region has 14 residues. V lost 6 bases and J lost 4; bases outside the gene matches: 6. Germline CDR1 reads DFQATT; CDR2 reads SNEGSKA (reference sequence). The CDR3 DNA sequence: TGCAGTGCGCCAAGACAGGGGGCGTACAATGAGCAGTTCTTC. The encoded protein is CSAPRQGAYNEQFF.

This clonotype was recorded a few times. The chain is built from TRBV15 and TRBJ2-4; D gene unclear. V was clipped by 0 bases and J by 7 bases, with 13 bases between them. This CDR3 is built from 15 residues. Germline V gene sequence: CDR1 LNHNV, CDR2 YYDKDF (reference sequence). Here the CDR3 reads CATSRDLGRANIQYF. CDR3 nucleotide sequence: TGTGCCACCAGCAGAGATCTAGGACGGGCCAACATTCAGTACTTC.

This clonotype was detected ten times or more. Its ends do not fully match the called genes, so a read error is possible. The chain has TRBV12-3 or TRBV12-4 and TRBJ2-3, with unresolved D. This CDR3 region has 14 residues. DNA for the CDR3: TGTGCCAGCAGTTTCAGAGTGAGAGGAGATATGCAGTATTTT. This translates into CASSFRVRGDMQYF.

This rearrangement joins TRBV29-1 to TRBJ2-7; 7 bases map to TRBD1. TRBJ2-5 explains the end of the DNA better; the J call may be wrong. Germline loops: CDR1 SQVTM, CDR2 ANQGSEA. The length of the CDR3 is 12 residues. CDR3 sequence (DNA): TGCAGCGCGCGACAGGGTCGGGAGACCCAGTACTTC. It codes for CSARQGRETQYF.

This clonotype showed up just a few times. The CDR3 DNA follows: TGTGCCAGCAGCTGGGGGGGGACTAGCGGGACAAAGCAGTACTTC. Protein product: CASSWGGTSGTKQYF. The rearrangement links TRBV7-2 to TRBJ2-7, with TRBD2 matching 13 bases. V lost 4 bases to trimming and J lost 8 bases; unmatched junction nucleotides: 8. CDR3 length: 15 residues. Germline lookup yields CDR1 SGHTA and CDR2 FQGNSA.

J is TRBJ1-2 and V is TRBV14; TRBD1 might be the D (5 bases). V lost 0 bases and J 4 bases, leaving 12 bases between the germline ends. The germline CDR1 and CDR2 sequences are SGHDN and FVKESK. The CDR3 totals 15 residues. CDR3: CASSQDLTDSYGYTF. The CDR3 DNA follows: TGTGCCAGCAGCCAAGATCTAACAGACAGCTATGGCTACACCTTC.

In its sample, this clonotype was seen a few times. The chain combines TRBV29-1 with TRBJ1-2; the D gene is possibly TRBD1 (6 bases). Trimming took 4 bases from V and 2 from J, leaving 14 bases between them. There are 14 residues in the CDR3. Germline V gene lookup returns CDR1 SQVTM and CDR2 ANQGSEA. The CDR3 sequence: CSVVLAQGNYGYTF. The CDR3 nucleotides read TGCAGCGTTGTTTTAGCACAGGGCAACTATGGCTACACCTTC.

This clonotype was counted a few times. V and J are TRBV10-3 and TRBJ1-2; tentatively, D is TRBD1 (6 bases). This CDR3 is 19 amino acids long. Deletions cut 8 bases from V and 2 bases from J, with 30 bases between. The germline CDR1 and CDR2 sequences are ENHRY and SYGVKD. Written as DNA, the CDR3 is TGTGCCATCTTGTCTTCCCCCGAGGGGGAACACTACACAAACTATGGCTACACCTTC. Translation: CAILSSPEGEHYTNYGYTF.

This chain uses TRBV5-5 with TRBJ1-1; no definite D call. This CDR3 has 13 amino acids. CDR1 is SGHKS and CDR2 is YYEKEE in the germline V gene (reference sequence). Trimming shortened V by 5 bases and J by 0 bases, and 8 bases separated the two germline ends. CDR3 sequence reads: CASRMGMNTEAFF. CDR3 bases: TGTGCCAGCAGAATGGGGATGAACACTGAAGCTTTCTTT.

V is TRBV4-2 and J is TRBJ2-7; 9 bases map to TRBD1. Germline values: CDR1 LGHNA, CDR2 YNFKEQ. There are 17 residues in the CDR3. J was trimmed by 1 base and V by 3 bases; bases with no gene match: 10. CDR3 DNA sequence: TGTGCCAGCAGCCAGAGAGGGGACAGGGAGGTGTCCTACGAGCAGTACTTC. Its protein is CASSQRGDREVSYEQYF.

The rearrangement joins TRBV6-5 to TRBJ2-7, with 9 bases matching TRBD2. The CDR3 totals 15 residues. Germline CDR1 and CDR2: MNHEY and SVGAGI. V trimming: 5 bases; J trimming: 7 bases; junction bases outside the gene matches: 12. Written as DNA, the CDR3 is TGTGCCAGCAGTCCACTAGCGGGTCCTACGAATGAGCAGTACTTC. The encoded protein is CASSPLAGPTNEQYF.

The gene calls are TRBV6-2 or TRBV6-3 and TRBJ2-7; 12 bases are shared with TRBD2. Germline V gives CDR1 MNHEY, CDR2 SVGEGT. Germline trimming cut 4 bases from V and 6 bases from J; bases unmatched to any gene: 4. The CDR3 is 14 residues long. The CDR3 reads CASSSTSGRAEQYF. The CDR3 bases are TGTGCCAGCAGTTCGACTAGCGGGAGAGCCGAGCAGTACTTC.

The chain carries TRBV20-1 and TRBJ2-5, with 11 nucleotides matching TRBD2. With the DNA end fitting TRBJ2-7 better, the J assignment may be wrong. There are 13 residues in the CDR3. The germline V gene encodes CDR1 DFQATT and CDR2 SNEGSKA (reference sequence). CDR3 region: CSAVAGGKDEQYF. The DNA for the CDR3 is TGCAGTGCTGTAGCGGGAGGGAAGGACGAGCAGTACTTC.

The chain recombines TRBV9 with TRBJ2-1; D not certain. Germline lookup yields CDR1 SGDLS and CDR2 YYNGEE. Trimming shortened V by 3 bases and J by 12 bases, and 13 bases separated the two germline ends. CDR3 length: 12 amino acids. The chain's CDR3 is CASSGADPRQFF. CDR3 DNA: TGTGCCAGCAGCGGGGCGGACCCTAGGCAGTTCTTC.

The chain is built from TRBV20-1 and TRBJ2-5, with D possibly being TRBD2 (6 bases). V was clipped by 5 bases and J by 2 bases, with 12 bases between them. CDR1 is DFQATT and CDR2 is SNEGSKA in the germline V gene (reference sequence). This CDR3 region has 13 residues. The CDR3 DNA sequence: TGCAGTGCTCCTGGACTATTGCAAGAGACCCAGTACTTC. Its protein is CSAPGLLQETQYF.

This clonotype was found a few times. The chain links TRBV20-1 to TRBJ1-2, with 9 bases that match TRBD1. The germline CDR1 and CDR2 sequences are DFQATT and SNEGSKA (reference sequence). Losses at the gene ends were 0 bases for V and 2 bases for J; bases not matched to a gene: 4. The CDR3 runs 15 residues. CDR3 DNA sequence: TGCAGTGCTAGAGATGGAGGACAGGGGAACTATGGCTACACCTTC. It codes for CSARDGGQGNYGYTF.

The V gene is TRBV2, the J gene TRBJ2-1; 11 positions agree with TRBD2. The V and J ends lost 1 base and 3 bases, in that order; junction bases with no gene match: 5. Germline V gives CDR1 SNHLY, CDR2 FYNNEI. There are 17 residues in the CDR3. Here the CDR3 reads CASSEGLAGSIYNEQFF. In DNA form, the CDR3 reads TGTGCCAGCAGTGAAGGACTAGCGGGATCGATCTACAATGAGCAGTTCTTC.

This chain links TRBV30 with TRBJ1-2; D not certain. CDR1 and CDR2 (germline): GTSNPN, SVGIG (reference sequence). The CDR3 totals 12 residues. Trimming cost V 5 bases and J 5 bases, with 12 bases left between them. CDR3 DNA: TGTGCCTGGTTCGCGGGCGGGTATGGCTACACCTTC. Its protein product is CAWFAGGYGYTF.

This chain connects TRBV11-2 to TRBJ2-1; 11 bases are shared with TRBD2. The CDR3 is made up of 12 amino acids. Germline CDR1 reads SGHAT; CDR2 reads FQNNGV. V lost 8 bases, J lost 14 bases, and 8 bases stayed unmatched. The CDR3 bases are TGTGCCAGCGGGATTAGCGGGGGGGCGGAGTTCTTC. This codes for CASGISGGAEFF.

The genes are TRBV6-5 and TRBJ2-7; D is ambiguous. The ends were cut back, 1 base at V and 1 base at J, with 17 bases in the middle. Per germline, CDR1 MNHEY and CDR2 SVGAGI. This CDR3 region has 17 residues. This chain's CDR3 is CASSYFPVASNSYEQYF. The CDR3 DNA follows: TGTGCCAGCAGTTACTTCCCGGTGGCTTCTAATTCCTACGAGCAGTACTTC.

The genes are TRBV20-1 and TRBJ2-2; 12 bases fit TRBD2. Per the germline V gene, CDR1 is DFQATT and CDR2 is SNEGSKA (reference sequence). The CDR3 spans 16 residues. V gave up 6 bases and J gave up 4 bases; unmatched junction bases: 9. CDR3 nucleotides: TGCAGTGCGCGCCCCTGGACTAGCGGGATCACCGGGGAGCTGTTTTTT. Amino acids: CSARPWTSGITGELFF.

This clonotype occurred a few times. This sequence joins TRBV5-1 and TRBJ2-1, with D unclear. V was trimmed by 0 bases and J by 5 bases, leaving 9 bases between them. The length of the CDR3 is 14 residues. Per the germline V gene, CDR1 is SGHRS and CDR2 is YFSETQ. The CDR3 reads CASSLELSHNEQFF. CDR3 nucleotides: TGCGCCAGCAGCTTGGAATTGAGTCACAATGAGCAGTTCTTC.

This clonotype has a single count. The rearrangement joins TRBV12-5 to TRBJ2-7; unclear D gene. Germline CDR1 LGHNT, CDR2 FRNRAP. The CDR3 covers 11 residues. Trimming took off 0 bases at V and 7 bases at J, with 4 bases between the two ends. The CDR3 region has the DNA TGTGCTAGTGGTTTGGTACGTGAGCAGTACTTC. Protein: CASGLVREQYF.

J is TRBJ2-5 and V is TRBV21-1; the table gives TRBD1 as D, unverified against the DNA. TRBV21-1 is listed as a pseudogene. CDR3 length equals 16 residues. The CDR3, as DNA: TGTGCCAGCACCAACAGACGGACAGGGAGCCAAGAGACCCAGTACTTC. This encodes CASTNRRTGSQETQYF.

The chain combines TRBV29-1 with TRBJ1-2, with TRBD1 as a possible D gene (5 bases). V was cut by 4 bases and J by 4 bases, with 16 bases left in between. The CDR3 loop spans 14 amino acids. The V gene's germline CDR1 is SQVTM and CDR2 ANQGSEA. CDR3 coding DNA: TGCAGCGTTGGCGCCGACCCGACAGCCTATGGCTACACCTTC. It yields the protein CSVGADPTAYGYTF. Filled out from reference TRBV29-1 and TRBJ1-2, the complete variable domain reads SAVISQKPSRDICQRGTSLTIQCQVDSQVTMMFWYRQQPGQSLTLIATANQGSEATYESGFVIDKFPISRPNLTFSTLTVSNMSPEDSSIYLCSVGADPTAYGYTFGSGTRLTVV.